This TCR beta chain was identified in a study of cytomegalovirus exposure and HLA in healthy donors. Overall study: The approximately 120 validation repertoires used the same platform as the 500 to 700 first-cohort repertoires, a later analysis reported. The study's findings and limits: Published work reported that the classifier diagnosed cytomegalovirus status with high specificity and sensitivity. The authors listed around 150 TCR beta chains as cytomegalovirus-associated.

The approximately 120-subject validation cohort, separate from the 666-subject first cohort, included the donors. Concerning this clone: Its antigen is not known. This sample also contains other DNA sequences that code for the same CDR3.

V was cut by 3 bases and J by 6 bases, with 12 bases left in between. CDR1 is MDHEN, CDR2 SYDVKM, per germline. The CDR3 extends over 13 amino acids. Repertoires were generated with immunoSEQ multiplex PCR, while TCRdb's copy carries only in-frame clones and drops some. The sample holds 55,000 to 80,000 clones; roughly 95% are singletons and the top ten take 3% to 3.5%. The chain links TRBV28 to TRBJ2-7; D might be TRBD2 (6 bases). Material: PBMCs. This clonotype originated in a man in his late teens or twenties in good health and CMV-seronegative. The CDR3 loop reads CASSFGDSREQYF. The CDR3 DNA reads TGTGCCAGCAGTTTCGGGGACTCGCGCGAGCAGTACTTC.